The present T cell receptor beta chain was sequenced within a study of beta chain features in type 1 diabetes. Overall study: Healthy donors, compared against patients, showed similar age, gender and cell yields.

Germline CDR1 and CDR2: MNHEY and SMNVEV (reference sequence). Between the trimmed V and J ends, which lost 3 bases and 8 bases, there was a span of 16 bases. The CDR3 sequence is 14 residues long. What was sequenced were expressed TCRB transcripts, since all of the isolated RNA had been reverse transcribed. The table came from immunoSEQ multiplex PCR; TCRdb's copy has only in-frame clones and leaves some out. The sample lists 25,000 to 30,000 clones; approximately 64% were seen once. General study results and limits: Fewer insertions but more deletions were seen at VDJ junctions in type 1 diabetes patients. The naive, central memory and Treg TCRB repertoires looked more alike in patients than they did in healthy donors. Researchers report that Type 1 diabetes patients had moderately but significantly shorter TCRB CDR3s across all four CD4+ subsets.

As regards this clone: Its specificity is unknown.

The material sequenced was Tregs from blood. The receptor comes from a woman between 25 and 40 years old with type 1 diabetes. The chain has TRBV27 and TRBJ1-2; D might be TRBD1 (5 bases). The CDR3 bases are TGTGCCAGCAGTTTGTCAGATCAGGGATTCGGCTACACCTTC. This sequence encodes CASSLSDQGFGYTF.